This TCR beta chain derives from a study of T cell responses to AZD1222 COVID-19 vaccine (dated by TCRdb to the early 2020s). Turning to the overall study: TCR sequencing covered more than 230 trial participants: 207 given two doses of AZD1222 and approximately 26 given two doses of MenACWY control vaccine. Trial participants were enrolled by age into 18-55, 56-69 and 70-plus year subgroups, with around 140, 26 and 57 TCR-sequenced participants respectively.

General conclusions and limits of the study: A significant rise in spike-specific TCR breadth and depth was observed after two AZD1222 doses relative to day 0 and relative to MenACWY recipients. Reportedly, almost half of the unique spike-specific TCRs recognized epitopes lying outside the regions that are mutated in the B.1.351 and B.1.1.7 variants. The 56-69-year group was small, and its depth increase did not reach significance, likely because of low power. Only five or six AZD1222 recipients were SARS-CoV-2 seropositive at baseline, limiting conclusions about previously exposed vaccinees. Most participants were white British and females outnumbered males, and the authors suggested that clonal diversity may have been underestimated. Because no day 14 peak-response samples were available, repertoires were characterized only after the peak T cell response. Vaccine-associated CD4 TCRs spanned the whole spike protein, with dominant responses in regions 160-218 and 743-854.

With regard to this clone: Its target antigen remains unknown. No base quality values were provided; no much bigger clone lies one nucleotide off.

The CDR3 regions of human TCRbeta chains were analyzed by immunosequencing. In the original analysis: TCRs in the repertoires were compared against a reference library of SARS-CoV-2-specific TCRs that had been generated with the MIRA antigen-specificity platform. Breadth was defined as the fraction of unique TCRs that were SARS-CoV-2-associated. Depth was defined as the fraction of total T cells that were SARS-CoV-2-associated. Using the MIRA data, each spike-specific TCR was assigned both to the spike region to which the TCR was reactive and to a CD4 or CD8 class. Log10-transformed breadth and depth values were compared by one-way ANOVA with Sidak's multiple comparisons tests. Not all clones reach the TCRdb copy of this immuneACCESS table, which keeps in-frame sequences only. Checked studies attribute under half of the gap to unresolved V genes and leave the rest unexplained. V, J and clone size derive from that table, while D and trimming were established from the DNA sequence. The sample table lists tens of thousands of clones, 90% of them with a count of one. The top ten clonotypes cover about 5.4% of the sample.

Reading the label with the study, this specimen's time point is: about 28 days (+/-7) after the second vaccine dose. Because spike-specific TCR depth and breadth did not differ between the two schedules, AZD1222 recipients who got a second dose at roughly 4 weeks were pooled with those who got a second dose at roughly 12 weeks. Vaccinee samples were obtained from the UK trials COV001 and COV002, which included a single-blind randomized controlled phase 2/3 trial of AZD1222 (ChAdOx1 nCoV-19) in healthy adults. Trial participant PBMC samples were collected at day 0 and day 28 after the second dose for TCRbeta chain sequencing. Cut back by 6 bases and 6 bases, the V and J ends lie 15 bases apart. The germline V gene provides CDR1 MDHEN and CDR2 SYDVKM. The CDR3 holds 13 amino acids from the cysteine to the phenylalanine. Of the read, only the CDR3 DNA is kept; its 39 bases are in frame from base 1.

The sequence was collected from an adult who received the AZD1222 COVID-19 vaccine. The sequence links TRBV28 to TRBJ2-7; the D gene cannot be named for sure. This specimen consisted of peripheral blood, obtained 28 days after the second AZD1222 dose. The nucleotide sequence reads TGTGCCAGCAGGCCCCCCGCGCCTCGCGAGCAGTACTTC. The encoded protein is CASRPPAPREQYF.